This TCR beta chain was profiled in a study of blood T cell repertoires in COVID-19 (dated by TCRdb to 2018 to 2021). About the investigation overall: Samples from collaborators originated in the United States, Italy and Spain and spanned both the acute and convalescent phases of COVID-19. The material from the prospective study consisted of cDNA or gDNA derived from T cells, B-cell-depleted T cells, or PBMCs. Subjects who had been exposed to COVID-19, were actively infected with it, or had recovered from it provided the deeply sampled blood TCRbeta repertoires that made up the dataset. The repertoires were made available in a free public database intended to serve as a resource for research on the immune response to SARS-CoV-2. The samples were drawn from the first 160 participants of the ongoing ImmuneRACE study and from 1,200 or so subjects provided by 6 global collaborators. Sample metadata almost always included a de-identified subject ID, COVID-19 status, age in years and sex. Where HLA class I and class II types were available, the types were taken from metadata supplied by the sample provider, not from assay-based typing.

Concerning this clone itself: Its antigen has not been determined. It has no much larger one-base neighbor in the sample; base qualities were not kept.

The immunoSEQ Assay, a bias-controlled multiplex PCR, was used to amplify TCRbeta CDR3 regions from genomic DNA. The study's own analysis went as follows. Within the assay, amplification of reference gene primers was used to estimate how many nucleated cells each sample contained. To quantify the absolute abundance of each unique TCRbeta CDR3 rearrangement, sequence reads were collapsed and filtered. For each sample, productive Simpson clonality was calculated by taking the square root of Simpson's diversity index across productive rearrangements. The table was pulled from immuneACCESS by TCRdb, which kept in-frame rearrangements only. Such tables lose some clones; where checked, under half of the loss comes from unresolved V genes, and the rest has no known cause. V and J calls and clone size are copied from that table; D and trimming were computed from the DNA. The sample table contains 340,000 or so clones; only one count was recorded for approximately 86% of them. 3.5% to 4.5% of the sample goes to the ten largest clones.

General conclusions and limits of the study: Clinical and demographic metadata were provided uncurated, with the amount varying by source and participant.

In the prospective study, participants were about 18 to 100 years old, resided in about two dozen geographic areas of the United States, and were enrolled through a virtual design. Cohort assignment in the prospective study relied on participant-reported clinical history from a screening survey and a study questionnaire. Mobile phlebotomists in the prospective study collected whole blood, serum and a nasopharyngeal or oropharyngeal swab from every participant. Prospective study participants could optionally give additional blood draws and questionnaires over an approximately 2-month period. Blood samples from the prospective study were shipped frozen or at room temperature prior to DNA extraction. V and J lose 6 bases and 0 bases, and a span of 9 bases separates them. The CDR3 has 13 amino acids, counting the end cysteine and phenylalanine. The read is trimmed to its CDR3 DNA, 39 bases read in frame from base 1. The germline V gene yields SGHRS for CDR1 and YFSETQ for CDR2.

This chain is built from TRBV5-1 and TRBJ1-1; the D gene cannot be named for sure. The material sequenced was PBMCs or T cells enriched from blood (not recorded which). The source of this sequence is a woman in her 40s with acute COVID-19. Read as DNA, the sequence is TGCGCCAGCATGGGCCAGCTGAACACTGAAGCTTTCTTT. Translated, it reads CASMGQLNTEAFF.